What follows is one T cell receptor (beta chain) and its context. What it binds is unknown. 13 Jbeta primers and 60 Vbeta primers were used for the PCR. Assay: immunoSEQ multiplex PCR; the TCRdb copy retains only in-frame clones and omits some. Seen here are under 95,000 clones, 70% to 80% observed once, and the top ten hold around 15%. These data come from a study of cytomegalovirus exposure and HLA in healthy donors. From germline, CDR1 is LGHNA and CDR2 YSLEER. The length of the CDR3 is 13 residues. Trimming shortened V by 6 bases and J by 4 bases, and 11 bases separated the two germline ends. Regarding the study as a whole: A later analysis revealed that TCR association rates differed between HLA loci, peaking at DRB1 and bottoming out at HLA-C. Within an earlier analysis, most TCR beta V segments proved productive either about 90% or about 30% of the time. Cytomegalovirus status, reportedly, was diagnosed with high specificity and sensitivity by the classifier. TCR beta chain V- and J-gene trimming was linked, in a later analysis, to a missense variant in DCLRE1C.

The material sequenced was PBMCs. The TCR originated in a woman between 40 and 55 years old in good health and CMV-seropositive. J is TRBJ2-3 and V is TRBV4-3; D remains ambiguous. The CDR3 nucleotides are TGCGCCAGCAGTCAAATCACATCAGATACGCAGTATTTT. This codes for CASSQITSDTQYF.